This is a list of T cell receptor beta chains from one sample in a study of molecular identifiers for immune sequencing clone quantification. TCRdb independently ran MiXCR on the PCR reads; one entry per CDR3 protein. The data hold about 640,000 distinct CDR3 sequences, with nearly 20% observed a single time. Material for sequencing was naive CD8+ T cells from blood, with Jurkat cell RNA spiked in. The origin of the receptors is a human donor in good health. Some libraries in this study had Jurkat cell RNA spiked in. The CDR3 runs from the conserved cysteine through the conserved F or W. The order of the fields is J gene, V gene, clone size, D gene, CDR3 protein, CDR3 DNA. The D gene is left open where the match is weak. Where a row states a size, it is once, few, many or the class of an expanded clone; other rows omit it.

>TRBJ2-7|TRBV5-1|many|TRBD2
CASSLGLAGDQYF
TGCGCCAGCAGCCTGGGACTAGCGGGGGACCAGTACTTC
>TRBJ2-1|TRBV28|.|TRBD1
CASSPPGTGGEQFF
TGTGCCAGCAGTCCGCCCGGGACAGGGGGTGAGCAGTTCTTC
>TRBJ2-1|TRBV7-2|many|TRBD2
CASSPGLAGAPSPDEQFF
TGTGCCAGCAGCCCAGGACTAGCGGGGGCCCCCTCCCCTGATGAGCAGTTCTTC
>TRBJ1-5|TRBV4-1|many|.
CASNPTDYSNQPQHF
TGCGCCAGCAACCCGACAGATTATAGCAATCAGCCCCAGCATTTT
>TRBJ2-7|TRBV7-9|few|.
CASSVDLHERYF
TGTGCCAGCAGCGTAGACCTTCACGAGCGGTACTTC
>TRBJ2-3|TRBV12-3/TRBV12-4|many|TRBD1
CASSSRQGASDTQYF
TGTGCCAGCAGTTCGCGACAGGGGGCCTCCGATACGCAGTATTTT
>TRBJ1-5|TRBV11-2|.|.
CASSLDQGGNQPQHF
TGTGCCAGCAGCTTAGATCAAGGGGGCAATCAGCCCCAGCATTTT
>TRBJ2-5|TRBV20-1|many|.
CSARGAEETQYF
TGCAGTGCTAGGGGGGCCGAGGAGACCCAGTACTTC
>TRBJ1-4|TRBV24-1|many|TRBD1
CATIKVDRGRAEKLFF
TGTGCCACCATAAAGGTTGACAGGGGACGGGCTGAAAAACTGTTTTTT
>TRBJ1-6|TRBV4-3|.|TRBD1
CASSPNRGFNSPLHF
TGCGCCAGCAGCCCTAACAGGGGTTTTAATTCACCCCTCCACTTT